This TCR beta chain was sequenced during a study of blood T cell repertoires in COVID-19 (dated by TCRdb to about 2020). Some background on the complete study: Samples from collaborators originated in the United States, Italy and Spain and spanned both the acute and convalescent phases of COVID-19. Deeply sampled blood TCRbeta repertoires from subjects exposed to, actively infected with, or recovered from COVID-19 were included in the dataset. The prospective study material was composed of cDNA or gDNA derived from T cells, B-cell-depleted T cells, or PBMCs. The repertoires were released in a freely available public database intended as a resource for research on the immune response to SARS-CoV-2. A de-identified subject ID, COVID-19 status, age in years and sex were almost always included in the sample metadata. Samples came from the ongoing ImmuneRACE study (first 160 participants) plus 1,254 subjects from 6 global collaborators. HLA class I and class II types, where available, came from metadata supplied by the sample provider rather than from assay-based typing. The paper's findings and limits, for the study overall: How much clinical and demographic metadata was included differed by source and by participant, and the metadata was provided uncurated.

With regard to this clone: Its antigen is still unknown. Per-base quality was not reported, and no clone a single base away is much larger than it.

TCRbeta CDR3 regions were amplified from genomic DNA by means of the immunoSEQ Assay, a bias-controlled multiplex PCR. In the source study's methods: The number of nucleated cells in each sample was estimated by amplification of reference gene primers within the assay. To quantify the absolute abundance of each unique TCRbeta CDR3 rearrangement, sequence reads were collapsed and filtered. Productive Simpson clonality was computed per sample as the square root of Simpson's diversity index over productive rearrangements. TCRdb took over this immuneACCESS table, retaining in-frame rearrangements with V and J assigned. Such tables are incomplete; in checked studies, under half of the missing clones stem from an unresolved V gene, and the remainder is unexplained. V and J calls and clone size are as listed in that table; D and trimming were resolved from the DNA. The sample data list roughly 140,000 clones, and around nine tenths of these were observed just once. The biggest ten clones account for 0.95% to 1.5% of the sample.

Participants in the prospective study were aged roughly 18 to 100 years, lived in 20 to 25 United States geographic areas, and enrolled through a virtual design. To assign participants to cohorts, the prospective study relied on clinical history that participants themselves reported in a screening survey and a study questionnaire. In the prospective study, mobile phlebotomists collected whole blood, serum and a nasopharyngeal or oropharyngeal swab from each participant. Over a 2-month period, participants in the prospective study had the option of providing additional blood draws and questionnaires. Prospective study blood samples were shipped either frozen or at room temperature before DNA extraction. The CDR3 has 15 amino acids, counting the end cysteine and phenylalanine. The DNA shown is the 45-base CDR3, in frame from base 1. V is trimmed back by 0 bases and J by 4 bases, and the junction contains 4 bases that no gene match accounts for. Taken from the germline V gene, the CDR1 and CDR2 loops are SGHNT and YENEEA.

Material for sequencing was PBMCs or T cells enriched from blood (not recorded which). The rearranged chain carries TRBV11-3 and TRBJ2-3, with 7 middle bases fitting TRBD2. The clonotype comes from a woman younger than 45 with acute COVID-19. The nucleotide sequence is given as TGTGCCAGCAGCTTAGAAGCGGGAATCGCAGATACGCAGTATTTT. It codes for CASSLEAGIADTQYF. When the CDR3 is completed using the reference TRBV11-3 and TRBJ2-3 genes on either side, the full variable domain is EAGVVQSPRYKIIEKKQPVAFWCNPISGHNTLYWYLQNLGQGPELLIRYENEEAVDDSQLPKDRFSAERLKGVDSTLKIQPAELGDSAVYLCASSLEAGIADTQYFGPGTRLTVL.